These 22 T cell receptor beta chains were sequenced from one sample in a study of a mutant IDH1 vaccine in newly diagnosed glioma. Time point defined: baseline, week 1 (first vaccination visit). Treatment indicated: pre-vaccination baseline after standard-of-care therapy. Some clones are missing from TCRdb's copy, which holds only in-frame ones; the method was immunoSEQ multiplex PCR. The sample yields about 30,000 clones, over 70% seen once. The sequenced sample was PBMCs, obtained from a glioma patient treated with radiotherapy, temozolomide or both. The receptors were gathered from a man aged 25-40 years with glioma.

This clone appeared a single time. The chain carries TRBV29-1 and TRBJ2-2; 8 positions match TRBD2. This CDR3 is built from 17 residues. V was pared by 6 bases and J by 1 base, with 13 bases of the junction left unmatched. Germline assignment: CDR1 SQVTM and CDR2 ANQGSEA. The CDR3 DNA is TGCAGCGTGGTCTTTACTGGACTAGCCAAGAACACCGGGGAGCTGTTTTTT. Its translation is CSVVFTGLAKNTGELFF.

The chain employs TRBV5-6 and TRBJ2-7; D not resolved. Trimming cost V 0 bases and J 2 bases, with 6 bases left between them. This CDR3 is 13 amino acids long. Germline CDR1 and CDR2: SGHDT and YYEEEE. The CDR3 is CASSLAGTYEQYF. The CDR3 nucleotides are TGTGCCAGCAGCTTGGCGGGCACCTACGAGCAGTACTTC. Variable domain in full (rest from reference TRBV5-6 and TRBJ2-7): DAGVTQSPTHLIKTRGQQVTLRCSPKSGHDTVSWYQQALGQGPQFIFQYYEEEERQRGNFPDRFSGHQFPNYSSELNVNALLLGDSALYLCASSLAGTYEQYFGPGTRLTVT.

The chain joins TRBV28 to TRBJ2-3; 9 bases are shared with TRBD1. The germline V gene encodes CDR1 MDHEN and CDR2 SYDVKM. This CDR3 contains 15 residues. Trimming took 6 bases from V and 3 from J; bases not matched to a gene: 7. The CDR3 protein is CASRPGQGFTDTQYF. CDR3 sequence (DNA): TGTGCCAGCAGACCAGGACAGGGGTTTACAGATACGCAGTATTTT.

V is TRBV15 and J is TRBJ2-5; TRBD2 matches 7 bases. J was trimmed by 2 bases and V by 1 base; bases with no gene match: 7. Germline V gives CDR1 LNHNV, CDR2 YYDKDF (reference sequence). This CDR3 has 16 residues. CDR3 nucleotides: TGTGCCACCAGCAGAGGATCTCCAGCGGGGCAAGAGACCCAGTACTTC. Its translation: CATSRGSPAGQETQYF. Using reference TRBV15 and TRBJ2-5 for the parts outside the CDR3, the full variable domain is DAMVIQNPRYQVTQFGKPVTLSCSQTLNHNVMYWYQQKSSQAPKLLFHYYDKDFNNEADTPDNFQSRRPNTSFCFLDIRSPGLGDTAMYLCATSRGSPAGQETQYFGPGTRLLVL.

This clone has just a few counts. The CDR3 nucleotides read TGTGCCAGCAGCCCTGACCACTCCTACAATGAGCAGTTCTTC. Translation gives CASSPDHSYNEQFF. This chain joins TRBV11-3 and TRBJ2-1; the D is unclear. Trimming stripped 5 bases from V and 0 bases from J, with 8 bases between. Looked up from germline, CDR1 is SGHNT and CDR2 is YENEEA. This CDR3 contains 14 residues.

The chain joins TRBV6-1 to TRBJ1-5; D unresolved. Germline CDR1 is MNHNS and CDR2 is SASEGT. The length of the CDR3 is 11 residues. Deletions cut 1 base from V and 11 bases from J, with 6 bases between. The CDR3 region has the DNA TGTGCCAGCAGTGAAGGTGGGGCCCAGCATTTT. Translation: CASSEGGAQHF.

V gene TRBV4-2 combines with J gene TRBJ2-5, with TRBD1 matching 9 bases. Germline CDR1 LGHNA, CDR2 YNFKEQ. Trimming at V came to 0 bases and at J to 4 bases, leaving 9 bases not matched to a gene. The CDR3 contains 17 residues. As DNA, the CDR3 is TGTGCCAGCAGCCAAGAAAGGACAGGGGAGGAAGGAGAGACCCAGTACTTC. Translated, it gives CASSQERTGEEGETQYF.

V usage is TRBV5-1 and J usage is TRBJ2-7; 9 nucleotides agree with TRBD1. The CDR3 extends over 16 amino acids. The germline gives CDR1 SGHRS, CDR2 YFSETQ. Trimming at V came to 4 bases and at J to 0 bases, leaving 8 bases not matched to a gene. The CDR3 reads CASSAGTGLLSYEQYF. The CDR3 coding sequence is TGCGCCAGCAGCGCCGGGACAGGGCTCCTCTCCTACGAGCAGTACTTC.

The rearrangement links TRBV27 to TRBJ1-1; 9 bases agree with TRBD1. CDR3 length: 15 amino acids. Per the germline V gene, CDR1 is MNHEY and CDR2 is SMNVEV (reference sequence). V shed 6 bases and J 5 bases; nucleotides not matched to a gene: 10. The CDR3 DNA is TGTGCCAGCAGCTCCCCGGACAGGGGTGGAACTGAAGCTTTCTTT. Translating gives CASSSPDRGGTEAFF.

The chain recombines TRBV5-1 with TRBJ2-7; 7 bases map to TRBD2. The germline CDR1 and CDR2 sequences are SGHRS and YFSETQ. There are 13 residues in the CDR3. V lost 0 bases to trimming and J lost 3 bases; unmatched junction nucleotides: 0. CDR3 in amino acids: CASSLERDYEQYF. In DNA, the CDR3 is TGCGCCAGCAGCTTGGAGCGGGACTACGAGCAGTACTTC.

The chain joins TRBV11-3 to TRBJ2-3; 8 nucleotides match TRBD1. Per germline, CDR1 SGHNT and CDR2 YENEEA. This CDR3 region has 15 residues. V lost 0 bases to trimming and J lost 5 bases; unmatched junction nucleotides: 4. The CDR3 bases are TGTGCCAGCAGCTTAGACCAGGGGGCAGAAGATACGCAGTATTTT. Its translation is CASSLDQGAEDTQYF.

This chain uses TRBV2 with TRBJ1-2, with a weak D call TRBD1 (5 bases). CDR3 length: 12 amino acids. Germline loops: CDR1 SNHLY, CDR2 FYNNEI. Trimming removed 7 bases from V and 7 bases from J, with 13 bases in between. Here the CDR3 reads CASKEGLGGYTF. The CDR3 DNA reads TGTGCCAGCAAAGAGGGGCTTGGTGGCTACACCTTC.

The chain combines TRBV5-4 with TRBJ2-2; D possibly corresponds to TRBD1 (5 bases). This CDR3 has 15 amino acids. Germline CDR1 is SGHNT and CDR2 is YYREEE (reference sequence). V lost 4 bases and J lost 7, with 17 bases in between. The CDR3 DNA follows: TGTGCCAGCAGCCAAGAGATAGGGGCAGACGGGGAGCTGTTTTTT. Protein product: CASSQEIGADGELFF.

This rearrangement joins TRBV5-6 to TRBJ1-2; D not resolved. This CDR3 contains 16 residues. Per germline, CDR1 SGHDT and CDR2 YYEEEE. Trimming cost V 0 bases and J 1 base, with 13 bases left between them. CDR3 bases: TGTGCCAGCAGCTTGGTCTCCGCGGTCTATAACTATGGCTACACCTTC. It specifies CASSLVSAVYNYGYTF.

This clone is labeled medium-sized. V gene TRBV27 combines with J gene TRBJ2-1; 11 nucleotides align to TRBD2. The CDR3 is 16 amino acids. V gave up 0 bases and J gave up 4 bases; unmatched junction bases: 2. In germline, CDR1 is MNHEY, CDR2 SMNVEV (reference sequence). The CDR3 loop reads CASSLSGLADYNEQFF. The CDR3 DNA reads as TGTGCCAGCAGTTTATCGGGACTAGCGGATTACAATGAGCAGTTCTTC.

This clone was detected only once. This rearrangement joins TRBV27 to TRBJ2-3, with a tentative D call TRBD1 (6 bases). The CDR3 totals 14 residues. The V and J ends lost 4 bases and 3 bases respectively, with 11 bases between them. CDR1 and CDR2 (germline): MNHEY, SMNVEV (reference sequence). This CDR3 reads CASSYQGRTDTQYF. CDR3 nucleotides: TGTGCCAGCAGTTACCAGGGGCGAACAGATACGCAGTATTTT.

The chain carries TRBV5-6 and TRBJ1-1; no definite D call. CDR1 is SGHDT and CDR2 is YYEEEE in the germline V gene. There are 14 residues in the CDR3. Between the trimmed V and J ends, which lost 0 bases and 0 bases, there was a span of 6 bases. The CDR3 DNA reads TGTGCCAGCAGCTTGGGACCGGTGAACACTGAAGCTTTCTTT. Translation: CASSLGPVNTEAFF.

This clone was recorded a few times. The chain carries TRBV4-1 and TRBJ1-1; no reliable D call. V gave up 1 base and J gave up 5 bases, with 8 bases separating them. Germline V CDR1 and CDR2: MGHRA, YSYEKL. The CDR3 is 13 amino acids. CDR3 DNA: TGCGCCAGCAGCCAAGCTGGGAGGACTGAAGCTTTCTTT. It encodes CASSQAGRTEAFF.

Worth noting for this clone: Other DNA sequences in the same sample also yield this CDR3. The chain is built from TRBV20-1 and TRBJ2-5; perhaps TRBD2 as D (5 bases). The germline V gene encodes CDR1 DFQATT and CDR2 SNEGSKA (reference sequence). The V and J ends lost 6 bases and 4 bases respectively, with 9 bases between them. This CDR3 region has 11 residues. CDR3 loop: CSAPLGETQYF. Written as DNA, the CDR3 is TGCAGTGCCCCACTAGGAGAGACCCAGTACTTC.

The genes are TRBV5-6 and TRBJ1-4; TRBD1 matches at 7 bases. Trimming took 1 base from V and 5 from J; bases not matched to a gene: 5. The CDR3 consists of 15 residues. In germline, CDR1 is SGHDT, CDR2 YYEEEE. This chain's CDR3 is CASSLRGQQNEKLFF. The CDR3 DNA sequence: TGTGCCAGCAGCTTGCGGGGACAGCAAAATGAAAAACTGTTTTTT.

Points on this clone: The same CDR3 arises from other DNA sequences in this sample as well. The genes are TRBV9 and TRBJ1-1; 7 bases match TRBD1. This CDR3 spans 15 amino acids. Germline V gene data show CDR1 as SGDLS and CDR2 as YYNGEE. J lost 4 bases, V lost 4 bases, and 10 bases had no gene match. CDR3 sequence: CASSPRQGRSTEAFF. In DNA, the CDR3 is TGTGCCAGCAGCCCTCGACAGGGTAGGAGCACTGAAGCTTTCTTT.

The chain uses TRBV7-2 and TRBJ2-7, with D perhaps matching TRBD1 or TRBD2 (6 bases each). Per germline, CDR1 SGHTA and CDR2 FQGNSA. Trimming pared 3 bases from V and 3 bases from J, leaving 9 bases between. The CDR3 has 13 residues. Here the CDR3 DNA reads TGTGCCAGCAGCTTCGGGGGCAGCTACGAGCAGTACTTC. Protein product: CASSFGGSYEQYF.